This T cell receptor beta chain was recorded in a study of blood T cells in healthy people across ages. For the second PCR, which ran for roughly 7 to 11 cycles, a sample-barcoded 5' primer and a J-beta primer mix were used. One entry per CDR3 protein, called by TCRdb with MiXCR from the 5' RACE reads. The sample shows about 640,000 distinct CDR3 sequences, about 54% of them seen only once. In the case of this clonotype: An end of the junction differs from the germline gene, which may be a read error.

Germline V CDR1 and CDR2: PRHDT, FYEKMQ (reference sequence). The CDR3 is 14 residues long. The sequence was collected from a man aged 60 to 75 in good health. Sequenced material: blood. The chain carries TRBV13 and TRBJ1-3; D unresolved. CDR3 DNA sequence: TGTGCCAGAAGCTCCGGTCAACTGGGAAACACCATATATTTT. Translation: CARSSGQLGNTIYF.